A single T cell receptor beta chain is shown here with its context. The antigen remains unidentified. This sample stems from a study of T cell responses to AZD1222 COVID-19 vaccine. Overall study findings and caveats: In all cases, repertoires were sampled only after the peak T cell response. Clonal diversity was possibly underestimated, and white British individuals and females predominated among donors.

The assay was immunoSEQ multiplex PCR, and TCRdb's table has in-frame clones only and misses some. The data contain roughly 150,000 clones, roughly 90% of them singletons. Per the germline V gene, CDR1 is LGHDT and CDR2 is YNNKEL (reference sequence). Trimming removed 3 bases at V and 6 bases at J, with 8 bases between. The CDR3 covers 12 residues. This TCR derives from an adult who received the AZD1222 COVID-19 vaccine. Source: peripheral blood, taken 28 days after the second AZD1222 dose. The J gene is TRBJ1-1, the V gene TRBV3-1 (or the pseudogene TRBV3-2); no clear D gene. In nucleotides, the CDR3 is TGTGCCAGCAGCCATCGATTTTCTGAAGCTTTCTTT. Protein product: CASSHRFSEAFF.